Listed here are 21 T cell receptor beta chains from one sample, sequenced in a study of T cells in Graves' hyperthyroidism and ophthalmopathy. TCR beta CDR3 regions were amplified from RNA transcripts. The HTBI set primed first-round TCR CDR3 RT-PCR. MiXCR was run by TCRdb on the multiplex PCR reads, yielding one entry per CDR3 protein. This table has 500,000 to 600,000 distinct CDR3 sequences, around 45% appearing once. Sequences were obtained from peripheral blood or thyroid tissue (not recorded which). The receptor set was obtained from a woman younger than 35 with Graves' hyperthyroidism.

This clonotype was seen ten or more times. The chain employs TRBV7-9 and TRBJ2-7; unclear D gene. The CDR3 length is 14 residues. Germline CDR1 and CDR2: SEHNR and FQNEAQ (reference sequence). V was pared by 1 base and J by 2 bases, with 9 bases between. The CDR3 DNA is TGTGCCAGCAGCTTAGAGAAGCAGCCCTACGAGCAGTACTTC. Translation gives CASSLEKQPYEQYF.

This clonotype was observed at least ten times. This chain connects TRBV15 to TRBJ1-6; a possible D gene is TRBD1 (5 bases). CDR1 LNHNV and CDR2 YYDKDF come from the germline V gene (reference sequence). The CDR3 is 14 residues long. V lost 4 bases, J lost 9 bases, and 13 bases lay in between. DNA for the CDR3: TGTGCCACCAGCACAGGTGGGGGTAGTTCACCCCTCCACTTT. Its protein is CATSTGGGSSPLHF.

This clonotype was detected many times. The chain links TRBV11-2 to TRBJ1-1, with a possible D match to TRBD1 (5 bases). CDR3 length equals 13 residues. V shed 5 bases and J shed 5 bases, with 12 bases lying between them. Germline CDR1 SGHAT, CDR2 FQNNGV. The CDR3 loop reads CASSGSRVTEAFF. In DNA, the CDR3 is TGTGCCAGCAGCGGCAGCAGGGTGACTGAAGCTTTCTTT.

As regards this clonotype: Given a much more abundant clone one base away, this may be a read error. The rearrangement uses TRBV5-1 and TRBJ1-2; TRBD1 might be the D (6 bases). The CDR3 extends over 13 amino acids. Germline V gives CDR1 SGHRS, CDR2 YFSETQ. Trimming cost V 6 bases and J 4 bases, with 13 bases left between them. The CDR3 sequence: CASNLIGGYGYTF. DNA for the CDR3: TGCGCCAGCAACTTAATAGGGGGCTATGGCTACACCTTC.

There are many counts of this clonotype. This chain links TRBV14 with TRBJ2-7; D is unclear. Germline V gene data show CDR1 as SGHDN and CDR2 as FVKESK. V was pared by 4 bases and J by 2 bases, with 15 bases between. CDR3 length equals 15 residues. This CDR3 is CASSPGPNHAYEQYF. In nucleotides, the CDR3 is TGTGCCAGCAGCCCCGGGCCCAACCACGCCTACGAGCAGTACTTC.

This clonotype was picked up a small number of times. The rearrangement uses TRBV4-1 and TRBJ1-1; maybe TRBD1 (5 bases). The CDR3 is 15 amino acids. Trimming took off 5 bases at V and 1 base at J, with 14 bases between the two ends. The germline gives CDR1 MGHRA, CDR2 YSYEKL. The CDR3 DNA is TGCGCCAGCAGCAAACTAGAGACAGCGAACACTGAAGCTTTCTTT. This sequence encodes CASSKLETANTEAFF.

The chain carries TRBV24-1 and TRBJ1-5, with TRBD1 matching 10 bases. V lost 5 bases and J lost 6; bases outside the gene matches: 6. There are 15 residues in the CDR3. Germline assignment: CDR1 KGHDR and CDR2 SFDVKD. DNA of the CDR3: TGTGCCACCAGTGGACCGGGACAGGGGAGTCAGCCCCAGCATTTT. Encoded protein: CATSGPGQGSQPQHF.

This chain uses TRBV29-1 with TRBJ1-1; TRBD1 agrees at 10 bases. This CDR3 is 14 amino acids long. The V gene's germline CDR1 is SQVTM and CDR2 ANQGSEA. V lost 4 bases, J lost 6 bases, and 8 bases stayed unmatched. In nucleotides, the CDR3 is TGCAGCGTTGCTCGACAGGGGGCTACGGCTGAAGCTTTCTTT. The encoded protein is CSVARQGATAEAFF.

This clonotype was counted at least ten times. J is TRBJ2-7 and V is TRBV7-2, with 8 bases identical to TRBD1. The CDR3 covers 14 residues. Germline V gene sequence: CDR1 SGHTA, CDR2 FQGNSA. With V trimmed by 5 bases and J by 2 bases, 5 bases remained unmatched. The DNA for the CDR3 is TGTGCCAGCAGCACCGACAGGGGAACCTACGAGCAGTACTTC. This codes for CASSTDRGTYEQYF.

The chain couples TRBV18 to TRBJ1-2; TRBD1 aligns across 8 bases. Germline V gene lookup returns CDR1 KGHSH and CDR2 LQKENI. This CDR3 region has 13 residues. With V trimmed by 6 bases and J by 9 bases, 9 bases remained unmatched. The CDR3, as DNA: TGTGCCAGCTCTCCGGGACAGGAGGGGAGCTACACCTTC. It codes for CASSPGQEGSYTF.

The sample holds one count of this clonotype. The chain employs TRBV7-9 and TRBJ2-2, with D possibly matching TRBD1 (6 bases). In germline, CDR1 is SEHNR, CDR2 FQNEAQ (reference sequence). The V and J ends lost 5 bases and 9 bases respectively, with 16 bases between them. CDR3 length: 14 residues. CDR3 DNA: TGTGCCAGCAGCGACCTTGGACAGATCAGGGAGCTGTTTTTT. Its protein is CASSDLGQIRELFF.

Remarks on this clonotype: Given a much more abundant clone one base away, this may be a read error. The rearrangement joins TRBV12-5 to TRBJ1-1; D unresolved. Germline V CDR1 and CDR2: LGHNT, FRNRAP. Trimming left V 6 bases short and J 5 bases short, with 19 bases between. The CDR3 has 15 residues. The CDR3 DNA is TGTGCTAGTGGCCATTACAGCCTTTCATTAACTGAAGCTTTCTTT. Translation: CASGHYSLSLTEAFF.

This clonotype was detected ten times or more. The chain has TRBV19 and TRBJ1-2; D is uncertain. Per germline, CDR1 LNHDA and CDR2 SQIVND (reference sequence). V was cut by 7 bases and J by 4 bases, with 13 bases left in between. This CDR3 is 13 amino acids long. For the CDR3, the DNA is TGTGCCAGTAAGGGTACCCGGCTCTATGGCTACACCTTC. Translated: CASKGTRLYGYTF.

This clonotype occurred many times. This sequence joins TRBV5-1 and TRBJ2-7; 11 bases map to TRBD2. The CDR3 is 15 residues long. V shed 0 bases, J shed 9 bases, and the junction held 8 bases outside the gene matches. Germline values: CDR1 SGHRS, CDR2 YFSETQ. CDR3 in DNA: TGCGCCAGCAGCTTGGTAGACCTAGCGGGAGGCCGGCAGTACTTC. It specifies CASSLVDLAGGRQYF.

This clonotype has ten or more counts. This chain links TRBV20-1 with TRBJ2-7; D possibly corresponds to TRBD2 (5 bases). This CDR3 contains 15 residues. From germline, CDR1 is DFQATT and CDR2 SNEGSKA (reference sequence). Trimming shortened V by 5 bases and J by 1 base, and 18 bases separated the two germline ends. The CDR3: CSALDDLAVSYEQYF. CDR3 sequence (DNA): TGCAGTGCTTTAGATGACCTAGCAGTTTCCTACGAGCAGTACTTC.

Notes on this clonotype: The germline gene is not matched at one end of the junction; a read error may be the cause. The chain has TRBV7-2 and TRBJ2-5; TRBD2 aligns across 13 bases. This CDR3 spans 18 amino acids. Germline V gene sequence: CDR1 SGHTA, CDR2 FQGNSA. CDR3 sequence: CASSPGLAGVRYQETQHF. CDR3 coding DNA: TGTGCCAGCAGCCCAGGACTAGCGGGAGTCCGGTACCAAGAGACCCAGCACTTC.

V and J are TRBV7-4 and TRBJ1-2; 10 positions match TRBD1. V was pared by 6 bases and J by 7 bases, with 11 bases of the junction left unmatched. There are 15 residues in the CDR3. The germline CDR1 and CDR2 sequences are SGHVT and SQSDAQ. The CDR3 loop reads CASSGTGVFFGGYTF. In DNA form, the CDR3 reads TGTGCCAGCAGTGGGACAGGGGTCTTCTTTGGTGGCTACACCTTC. Supplemented by reference TRBV7-4 and TRBJ1-2, the full variable domain reads GAGVSQSPRYKVAKRGRDVALRCDSISGHVTLYWYRQTLGQGSEVLTYSQSDAQRDKSGRPSGRFSAERPERSVSTLKIQRTEQGDSAVYLCASSGTGVFFGGYTFGSGTRLTVV.

The gene calls are TRBV14 and TRBJ2-5; 14 bases line up with TRBD2. Germline CDR1 and CDR2: SGHDN and FVKESK. V lost 4 bases and J lost 11; bases outside the gene matches: 12. The CDR3 runs to 16 residues. The CDR3 is CASSPGLAGVGDTQYF. The CDR3 region has the DNA TGTGCCAGCAGCCCGGGACTAGCGGGAGTAGGTGATACGCAGTACTTC.

V and J are TRBV2 and TRBJ1-1; a weak D match, TRBD1 (5 bases). The CDR3 loop spans 13 amino acids. V lost 5 bases to trimming and J lost 6 bases, with 13 bases between them. Germline values: CDR1 SNHLY, CDR2 FYNNEI. This CDR3 is CASSLLGGAEAFF. The CDR3 DNA is TGTGCCAGCAGTCTACTTGGGGGGGCTGAAGCTTTCTTT.

This clonotype has more than one count but fewer than ten. CDR3 DNA sequence: TGTGCCACCAGTGACTTGGGACAGGGGAGCGATACGCAGTATTTT. Protein product: CATSDLGQGSDTQYF. This chain joins TRBV24-1 and TRBJ2-3; 10 nucleotides line up with TRBD1. CDR3 size: 15 residues. The germline V gene has CDR1 KGHDR and CDR2 SFDVKD. With 4 bases clipped from V and 6 bases from J, the junction kept 6 bases outside the gene matches.

This clonotype turned up a few times. V usage is TRBV7-2 and J usage is TRBJ2-3; TRBD2 matches 7 bases. Germline CDR1 is SGHTA and CDR2 is FQGNSA. The CDR3 consists of 15 residues. Trimming cost V 1 base and J 6 bases; bases outside gene matches: 7. This chain's CDR3 is CASSLGEGLQDTQYF. The CDR3, as DNA: TGTGCCAGCAGCTTAGGGGAGGGACTCCAGGATACGCAGTATTTT.